These 15 T cell receptor beta chains were sequenced from one sample in a study of beta chain features in type 1 diabetes. Since all of the isolated RNA was reverse transcribed, expressed TCRB transcripts were what got sequenced. Clones were read by immunoSEQ multiplex PCR, and TCRdb kept only the in-frame ones, dropping some. The sample shows approximately 730,000 clones, over 10% of them seen only once. What these receptors recognize is not known. Study results and limitations: In all four CD4+ subsets, TCRB CDR3 length was significantly, moderately reduced in type 1 diabetes.

The source material was naive CD4+ T cells from blood. These receptors were obtained from a man aged 18-30 years with type 1 diabetes.

This clone was found a few times. The rearrangement joins TRBV19 to TRBJ1-4; D gene unclear. V was clipped by 4 bases and J by 8 bases, with 17 bases between them. The CDR3 consists of 15 residues. Germline loops: CDR1 LNHDA, CDR2 SQIVND (reference sequence). The CDR3 reads CASSTGLGMVEKLFF. The CDR3 coding sequence is TGTGCCAGTAGTACTGGTCTGGGGATGGTGGAAAAACTGTTTTTT.

V usage is TRBV18 and J usage is TRBJ1-1; tentative D call: TRBD1 (5 bases). In germline, CDR1 is KGHSH, CDR2 LQKENI. The CDR3 runs 15 residues. Between the trimmed V and J ends, which lost 8 bases and 1 base, there was a span of 17 bases. This CDR3 reads CASLGGARRNTEAFF. CDR3 DNA: TGTGCCAGCCTCGGCGGGGCGAGGCGGAACACTGAAGCTTTCTTT.

J is TRBJ2-7 and V is TRBV30; 9 bases map to TRBD1. The CDR3 loop spans 14 amino acids. Trimming removed 5 bases from V and 5 bases from J; junction bases left unmatched: 10. The germline gives CDR1 GTSNPN, CDR2 SVGIG (reference sequence). The CDR3 sequence is CAWAAGTGWHEQYF. The CDR3 DNA follows: TGTGCCTGGGCAGCCGGGACAGGGTGGCACGAGCAGTACTTC.

This clone was observed a few times. Since a much larger clone is just one base distant, this may be a read error. Other DNA sequences in the sample encode the same CDR3. The gene calls are TRBV9 and TRBJ2-5; D ambiguous. The V end was cut by 2 bases, the J end by 1 base, with 0 bases between. This CDR3 has 11 residues. Germline values: CDR1 SGDLS, CDR2 YYNGEE. As DNA, the CDR3 is TGTGCCAGCAGCGTCCAAGAGACCCAGTACTTC. It yields the protein CASSVQETQYF.

V gene TRBV7-2 combines with J gene TRBJ1-1; 9 positions match TRBD1. Germline CDR1 reads SGHTA; CDR2 reads FQGNSA. The length of the CDR3 is 15 residues. Trimming at V came to 4 bases and at J to 1 base, leaving 4 bases not matched to a gene. As DNA, the CDR3 is TGTGCCAGCAGCTACAGGGGGCTGGGGAACACTGAAGCTTTCTTT. Protein sequence: CASSYRGLGNTEAFF.

The V call is TRBV9, the J call TRBJ2-5; 7 bases map to TRBD2. Looked up from germline, CDR1 is SGDLS and CDR2 is YYNGEE. CDR3 length: 16 residues. V lost 4 bases, J lost 5 bases, and 14 bases stayed unmatched. The CDR3 DNA follows: TGTGCCAGCAGCAGAAGCCGGGACTATCGCGGCGAGACCCAGTACTTC. As protein: CASSRSRDYRGETQYF.

The rearrangement uses TRBV6-4 and TRBJ2-1; 8 positions agree with TRBD2. The germline CDR1 and CDR2 sequences are MRHNA and SNTAGT. Germline trimming cut 3 bases from V and 8 bases from J; bases unmatched to any gene: 9. The CDR3 has 15 amino acids. CDR3 nucleotides: TGTGCCAGCAGTGAGGGACTAGTGGCAGGAGATGAGCAGTTCTTC. Translated, it gives CASSEGLVAGDEQFF.

V is TRBV27 and J is TRBJ1-2; 7 nucleotides align to TRBD1. The CDR3 sequence is 13 residues long. Germline V gene lookup returns CDR1 MNHEY and CDR2 SMNVEV (reference sequence). V lost 0 bases and J lost 14; bases outside the gene matches: 9. The CDR3 nucleotides are TGTGCCAGCAGTTTATCGTTTCGACAGGGTAGGACCTTC. Its translation: CASSLSFRQGRTF.

The chain combines TRBV6-1 with TRBJ2-3, with TRBD1 as a possible D gene (6 bases). Per the germline V gene, CDR1 is MNHNS and CDR2 is SASEGT. Trimming shortened V by 10 bases and J by 2 bases, and 13 bases separated the two germline ends. CDR3 length equals 13 residues. CDR3 residues: CATLTGYTDTQYF. The CDR3 coding sequence is TGTGCCACCTTGACAGGATACACAGATACGCAGTATTTT.

This clone was seen a handful of times. The chain is built from TRBV10-3 and TRBJ2-7, with D perhaps matching TRBD1 (5 bases). Germline CDR1 reads ENHRY; CDR2 reads SYGVKD. V was pared by 7 bases and J by 1 base, with 11 bases between. CDR3 length: 13 amino acids. CDR3 DNA sequence: TGTGCCATCAACCAGGGCCCTTCCTACGAGCAGTACTTC. This translates into CAINQGPSYEQYF.

Concerning this clone: At one of its ends the junction is not consistent with the germline gene, which may arise from a read error. The chain links TRBV30 to TRBJ1-2; D possibly corresponds to TRBD1 (5 bases). This CDR3 comprises 13 residues. Germline-derived CDR1 and CDR2 are GTSNPN and SVGIG (reference sequence). CDR3 coding DNA: TGTGCCTGGAGTGTACAGGTTCCCTATAGCTACACCTTC. It yields the protein CAWSVQVPYSYTF.

The chain joins TRBV30 to TRBJ2-6; D is undetermined. This CDR3 contains 14 residues. Germline V gene lookup returns CDR1 GTSNPN and CDR2 SVGIG (reference sequence). Between the trimmed V and J ends, which lost 3 bases and 0 bases, there was a span of 6 bases. DNA of the CDR3: TGTGCCTGGAGGGGGTTCTCTGGGGCCAACGTCCTGACTTTC. Encoded protein: CAWRGFSGANVLTF.

Concerning this clone: This CDR3 is also generated by other DNA sequences in the sample. The rearrangement uses TRBV29-1 and TRBJ1-5; D not resolved. The CDR3 runs to 13 residues. CDR1 is SQVTM and CDR2 is ANQGSEA in the germline V gene. The V end lost 5 bases, the J end lost 2 bases, and 10 bases lay between the germline ends. The CDR3 sequence: CSVRGEGNQPQHF. The CDR3 DNA reads TGCAGCGTTAGAGGTGAGGGCAATCAGCCCCAGCATTTT.

This clone has just a few counts. The J gene is TRBJ2-1, the V gene TRBV10-1, with D possibly called TRBD1 or TRBD2 (5 bases each). The CDR3 sequence is 16 residues long. V lost 0 bases, J lost 0 bases, and 9 bases lay in between. Germline CDR1 and CDR2: WNHNN and SYGVQD (reference sequence). The CDR3 coding sequence is TGCGCCAGCAGTGAGTCGGCAGGGAGCTCCTACAATGAGCAGTTCTTC. Residues: CASSESAGSSYNEQFF.

V usage is TRBV30 and J usage is TRBJ2-1; perhaps TRBD1 as D (5 bases). The germline V gene encodes CDR1 GTSNPN and CDR2 SVGIG (reference sequence). V lost 2 bases to trimming and J lost 7 bases, with 18 bases between them. The CDR3 runs to 15 residues. The CDR3 nucleotides are TGTGCCTGGAGTTATGGCCAGGGTCCATTGAATGAGCAGTTCTTC. As protein: CAWSYGQGPLNEQFF.